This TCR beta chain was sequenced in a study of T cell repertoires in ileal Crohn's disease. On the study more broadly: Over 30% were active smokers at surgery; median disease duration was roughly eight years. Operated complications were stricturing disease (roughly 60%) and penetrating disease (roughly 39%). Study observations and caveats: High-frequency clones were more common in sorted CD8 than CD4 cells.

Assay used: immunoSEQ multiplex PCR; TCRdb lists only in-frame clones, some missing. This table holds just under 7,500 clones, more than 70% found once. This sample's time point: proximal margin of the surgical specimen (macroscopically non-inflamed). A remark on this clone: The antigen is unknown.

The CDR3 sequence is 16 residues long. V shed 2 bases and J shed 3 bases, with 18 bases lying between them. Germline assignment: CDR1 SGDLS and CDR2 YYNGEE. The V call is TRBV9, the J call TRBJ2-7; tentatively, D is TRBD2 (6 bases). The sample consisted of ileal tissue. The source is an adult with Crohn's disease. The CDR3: CASSVLPGGAVYEQYF. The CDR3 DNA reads TGTGCCAGCAGCGTCCTCCCTGGCGGGGCGGTCTACGAGCAGTACTTC.